The T cell receptor beta chain described here comes from a study of graft-versus-host responses after intestinal transplantation. At the level of the study: Tacrolimus and steroids were given for around 3 years to all recipients after anti-thymocyte globulin induction.

Note on this clone: Its antigen is as yet unknown.

Study-wide results and limits: GvH clones were found in recipient marrow; some appeared first in ileum or blood. Levels of circulating GvH clones at their peak were associated with early post-transplant HvG declines.

TCRdb keeps only in-frame clones here, not all; method: immunoSEQ multiplex PCR. In the table there are about 85,000 clones, around 93% of which are singletons. In germline, CDR1 is PRHDT, CDR2 FYEKMQ (reference sequence). The length of the CDR3 is 15 residues. The V end lost 3 bases, the J end lost 1 base, and 10 bases lay between the germline ends. This sequence originates from a human donor who was the organ donor for an intestinal transplant. The input for sequencing was unstimulated CD8+ T cells sorted from spleen or lymph node cells, taken before transplant. This rearrangement joins TRBV13 to TRBJ2-1; D remains unclear. The DNA for the CDR3 is TGTGCCAGCAGCTTTGTAGGTGCGTCCTACAATGAGCAGTTCTTC. Amino acid sequence: CASSFVGASYNEQFF.